This T cell receptor beta chain was recorded in a study of human T cells and chemical hapten exposure. TCRdb re-called the RACE reads through MiXCR, storing one row per CDR3 protein. This table has 82,000 or so distinct CDR3 sequences, over 10% appearing once. Indicated time point: patch test 3, about 24 weeks after DPC sensitization. Treatment defined: therapeutic diphenylcyclopropenone sensitization with weekly scalp DPC. CDR1 and CDR2 from the germline V gene are GTSNPN and SVGIG (reference sequence). V lost 2 bases and J lost 4, with 25 bases in between. The length of the CDR3 is 18 residues. This TCR was recovered from a woman aged 50 to 60 with alopecia areata. Some clones in this sample may be carry-over from other donors' samples. The specimen was whole blood, collected in connection with sensitization to the hapten diphenylcyclopropenone (DPC). The chain carries TRBV30 and TRBJ2-3; maybe TRBD2 (6 bases). In DNA form, the CDR3 reads TGTGCCTGGAGTCAAAGGGGCCAGCGGGTCCGTGCGGCAGATACGCAGTATTTT. Translating gives CAWSQRGQRVRAADTQYF.